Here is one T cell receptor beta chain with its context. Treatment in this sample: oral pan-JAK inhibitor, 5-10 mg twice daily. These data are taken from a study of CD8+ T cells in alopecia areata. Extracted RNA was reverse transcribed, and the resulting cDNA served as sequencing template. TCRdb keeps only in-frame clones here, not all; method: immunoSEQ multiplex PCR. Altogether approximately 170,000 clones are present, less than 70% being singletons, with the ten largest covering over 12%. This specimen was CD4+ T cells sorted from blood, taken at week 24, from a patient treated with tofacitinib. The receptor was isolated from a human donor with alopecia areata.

As DNA, the CDR3 is TGTGCCAGCAGCTTCGGGACAGAATATGGCTACACCTTC. Translation: CASSFGTEYGYTF. The J gene is TRBJ1-2, the V gene TRBV25-1; TRBD1 aligns across 7 bases. The CDR3 spans 13 residues. CDR1 is MGHDK and CDR2 is SYGVNS in the germline V gene. V shed 6 bases, J shed 5 bases, and the junction held 6 bases outside the gene matches.